The sequence of this TCR beta chain was determined in a study of CD8+ T cells in alopecia areata. RNA was extracted and reverse transcribed into cDNA as the sequencing template. Assay: immunoSEQ multiplex PCR; the TCRdb copy retains only in-frame clones and omits some. The sample consists of some 180,000 clones, approximately 53% of them appearing once. Described treatment: oral pan-JAK inhibitor, 5-10 mg twice daily. The J segment lost 6 bases and the V segment lost 7 bases, leaving 9 bases of the junction unmatched. CDR3 length: 16 amino acids. CDR1 and CDR2 from the germline V gene are SQVTM and ANQGSEA. Study outcomes and limitations: Many of the expanded lesional clones endured in scalp and blood while on tofacitinib.

As regards this clone: Its specificity is not known.

The V gene is TRBV29-1, the J gene TRBJ2-2, with 15 positions matching TRBD2. This receptor was taken from a human donor with alopecia areata. This sample comprised CD8+ T cells sorted from blood, obtained at week 24, from a patient treated with tofacitinib. CDR3 sequence: CSAAGLAGGPAGELFF. Here the CDR3 DNA reads TGCAGCGCCGCCGGACTAGCGGGGGGGCCCGCCGGGGAGCTGTTTTTT.